This TCR beta chain was retrieved from a study of blood T cell repertoires in COVID-19. Study information: From the United States, Italy and Spain came samples of acute and convalescent COVID-19. PBMCs, B-cell-depleted T cells, or T cells were the source of the cDNA or gDNA that made up the material.

There are 17 residues in the CDR3. The germline V gene encodes CDR1 SGHNT and CDR2 YENEEA. The V segment lost 5 bases and the J segment 8 bases; nucleotides outside the gene matches: 17. In the authors' methods: Counts of nucleated cells, estimated from reference gene primer amplification, were obtained. The method was immunoSEQ multiplex PCR; TCRdb's version includes in-frame clones alone and lacks a portion of them. The V and J calls and clone size were taken over from that table, and D and trimming were inferred from the DNA. The table has 56,000 or so clones, around nine tenths seen once. V and J are TRBV11-3 and TRBJ2-1, with 8 bases matching TRBD2. The clonotype originates from a man aged 45 to 65 with acute or convalescent COVID-19. The source material was peripheral blood. As DNA, the CDR3 is TGTGCCAGCAGCGCCCGCTCACGGGGGGGCCTACCTCATGAGCAGTTCTTC. Translation: CASSARSRGGLPHEQFF.